This T cell receptor (beta chain) was identified during a study of blood T cells in healthy people across ages. General study findings and limits: The percentage of naive T cells correlated strongly with TCR beta diversity.

In the case of this clonotype: Its antigen remains unknown.

This CDR3 is built from 15 residues. The V segment lost 3 bases and the J segment 1 base; nucleotides outside the gene matches: 5. PCR was performed a second time for 7 to 11 cycles using a sample-barcoded 5' primer and a J-beta primer mix. MiXCR, run by TCRdb on the 5' RACE reads, gives a single entry per CDR3 protein. The table has 850,000 to 1,300,000 distinct CDR3 sequences, around 45% seen once; the top ten hold under 20%. The sequence derives from a woman aged 55-69 years in good health. The sequenced sample was blood. The rearrangement uses TRBV12-3 or TRBV12-4 and TRBJ2-5; 7 bases are a match to TRBD1. The CDR3 spells CASSFAQGVQETQYF. The CDR3, as DNA: TGTGCCAGCAGTTTTGCCCAGGGGGTCCAAGAGACCCAGTACTTC.